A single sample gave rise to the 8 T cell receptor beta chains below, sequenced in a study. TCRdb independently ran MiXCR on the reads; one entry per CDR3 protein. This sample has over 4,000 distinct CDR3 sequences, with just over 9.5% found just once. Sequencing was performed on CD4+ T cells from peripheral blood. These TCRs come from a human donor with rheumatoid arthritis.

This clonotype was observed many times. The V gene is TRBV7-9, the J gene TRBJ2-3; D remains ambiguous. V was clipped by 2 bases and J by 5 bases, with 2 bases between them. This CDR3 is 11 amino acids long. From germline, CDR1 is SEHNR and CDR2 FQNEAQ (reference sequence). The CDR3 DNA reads TGTGCCAGCAGCTTAAAAGATACGCAGTATTTT. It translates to CASSLKDTQYF.

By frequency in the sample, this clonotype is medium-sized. The DNA of the CDR3 is TGTGCCAGCAGTTACAGTGTCGGACAGAACACTGAAGCTTTCTTT. This translates into CASSYSVGQNTEAFF. V is TRBV6-6 and J is TRBJ1-1; perhaps TRBD1 as D (5 bases). The V and J ends lost 2 bases and 1 base respectively, with 11 bases between them. Looked up from germline, CDR1 is MNHNY and CDR2 is SVGAGI (reference sequence). This CDR3 comprises 15 residues.

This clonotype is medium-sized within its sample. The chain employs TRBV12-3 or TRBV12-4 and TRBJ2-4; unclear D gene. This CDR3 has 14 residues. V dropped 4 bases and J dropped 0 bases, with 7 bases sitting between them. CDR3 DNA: TGTGCCAGCAGTTCCGCCCCAGCCAAAAACATTCAGTACTTC. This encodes CASSSAPAKNIQYF.

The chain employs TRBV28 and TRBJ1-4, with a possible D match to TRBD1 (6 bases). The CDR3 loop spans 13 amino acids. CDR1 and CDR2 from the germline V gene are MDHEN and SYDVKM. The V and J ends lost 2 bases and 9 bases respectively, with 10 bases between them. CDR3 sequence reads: CASSLRGYKKLFF. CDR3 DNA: TGTGCCAGCAGTTTAAGGGGGTACAAAAAACTGTTTTTT.

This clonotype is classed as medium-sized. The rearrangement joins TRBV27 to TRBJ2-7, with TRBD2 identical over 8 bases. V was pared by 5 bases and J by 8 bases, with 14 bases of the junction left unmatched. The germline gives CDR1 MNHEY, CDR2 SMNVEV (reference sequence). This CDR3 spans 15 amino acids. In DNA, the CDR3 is TGTGCCAGCAGTGTTTCCGGGACTAGAGATCAGAAGCAGTACTTC. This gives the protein CASSVSGTRDQKQYF.

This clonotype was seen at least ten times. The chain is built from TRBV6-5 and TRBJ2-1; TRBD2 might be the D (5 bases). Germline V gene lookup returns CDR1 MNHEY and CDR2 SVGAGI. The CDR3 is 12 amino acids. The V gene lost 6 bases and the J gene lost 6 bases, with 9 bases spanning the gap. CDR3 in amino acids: CASRGLFNEQFF. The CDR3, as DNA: TGTGCCAGCAGAGGACTGTTCAATGAGCAGTTCTTC.

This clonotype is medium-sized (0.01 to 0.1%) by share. The CDR3 here is CASSLVLWGEVSTGELFF. CDR3 nucleotide sequence: TGTGCCAGCAGCTTAGTGTTATGGGGGGAAGTATCCACCGGGGAGCTGTTTTTT. This sequence joins TRBV11-2 and TRBJ2-2; D may be TRBD2 (6 bases). V lost 1 base, J lost 4 bases, and 19 bases lay in between. The CDR3 runs 18 residues. Germline V gene data show CDR1 as SGHAT and CDR2 as FQNNGV.

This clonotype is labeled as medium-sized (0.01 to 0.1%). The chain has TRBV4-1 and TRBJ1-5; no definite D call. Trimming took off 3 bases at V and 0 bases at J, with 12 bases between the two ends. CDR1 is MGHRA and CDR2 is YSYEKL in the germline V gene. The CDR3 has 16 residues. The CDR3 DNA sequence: TGCGCCAGCAGCCAGGTGGACCTAGTTAGCAATCAGCCCCAGCATTTT. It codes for CASSQVDLVSNQPQHF.